These 23 T cell receptor beta chains were sequenced from one sample in a study of CD8+ T cells in alopecia areata. cDNA prepared by RNA extraction and subsequent reverse transcription served as the template for sequencing. Here immunoSEQ multiplex PCR was the method, and the copy in TCRdb shows in-frame clones only, minus some. This table has some 170,000 clones, about 72% appearing once. The sequenced sample was CD8+ T cells sorted from blood, obtained at week 0. Source of these receptors: a human donor with alopecia areata.

The chain is built from TRBV30 and TRBJ2-7, with TRBD1 matching over 8 bases. CDR1 is GTSNPN, CDR2 SVGIG, per germline (reference sequence). The CDR3 consists of 14 residues. CDR3 bases: TGTGCTGCTTACACCCGGGACAGGACCTACGAGCAGTACTTC. Its translation is CAAYTRDRTYEQYF.

The chain carries TRBV15 and TRBJ2-5; 8 bases map to TRBD2. CDR1 and CDR2 (germline): LNHNV, YYDKDF (reference sequence). Trimming took 2 bases from V and 2 from J; bases not matched to a gene: 1. The CDR3 sequence is 14 residues long. The CDR3 DNA sequence: TGTGCCACCAGCAGATCGGGGGGGCAAGAGACCCAGTACTTC. Protein product: CATSRSGGQETQYF.

The chain has TRBV19 and TRBJ2-6; tentative D call: TRBD1 (6 bases). Germline lookup yields CDR1 LNHDA and CDR2 SQIVND (reference sequence). The CDR3 contains 16 residues. Deletions cut 7 bases from V and 0 bases from J, with 13 bases between. The CDR3 sequence: CASNPDRPSGANVLTF. CDR3 coding DNA: TGTGCCAGTAATCCCGACAGGCCCTCTGGGGCCAACGTCCTGACTTTC.

The chain recombines TRBV29-1 with TRBJ1-2; the D is unclear. CDR1 and CDR2 from the germline V gene are SQVTM and ANQGSEA. Trimming pared 2 bases from V and 8 bases from J, leaving 9 bases between. CDR3 length: 11 residues. This CDR3 reads CSVETPAGYTF. In nucleotides, the CDR3 is TGCAGCGTTGAAACTCCCGCCGGCTACACCTTC.

The chain links TRBV2 to TRBJ2-7; D remains unclear. Germline V gene data show CDR1 as SNHLY and CDR2 as FYNNEI. The CDR3 length is 13 residues. V lost 5 bases, J lost 1 base, and 9 bases lay in between. This CDR3 reads CASSPGPSYEQYF. The CDR3 DNA is TGTGCCAGCAGTCCCGGCCCTTCCTACGAGCAGTACTTC.

This chain uses TRBV12-5 with TRBJ1-1; unclear D gene. Germline V gene sequence: CDR1 LGHNT, CDR2 FRNRAP. V was pared by 10 bases and J by 0 bases, with 9 bases between. The CDR3 is 12 residues long. The CDR3 here is CATEAMNTEAFF. DNA of the CDR3: TGTGCTACAGAAGCGATGAACACTGAAGCTTTCTTT. Complete variable domain (other parts from reference TRBV12-5 and TRBJ1-1): DARVTQTPRHKVTEMGQEVTMRCQPILGHNTVFWYRQTMMQGLELLAYFRNRAPLDDSGMPKDRFSAEMPDATLATLKIQPSEPRDSAVYFCATEAMNTEAFFGQGTRLTVV.

This chain links TRBV7-9 with TRBJ2-7; D ambiguous. The V gene's germline CDR1 is SEHNR and CDR2 FQNEAQ (reference sequence). V dropped 4 bases and J dropped 2 bases, with 15 bases sitting between them. This CDR3 comprises 15 residues. In nucleotides, the CDR3 is TGTGCCAGCAGCTATCCTTCGGCAGCTACCTACGAGCAGTACTTC. It yields the protein CASSYPSAATYEQYF.

V usage is TRBV11-2 and J usage is TRBJ2-5, with no clear D. Trimming took 1 base from V and 4 from J, leaving 7 bases between them. The CDR3 extends over 13 amino acids. Germline V lookup: CDR1 SGHAT, CDR2 FQNNGV. The CDR3 nucleotides are TGTGCCAGCAGCTTAGGGGTAGGAGAGACCCAGTACTTC. This codes for CASSLGVGETQYF.

The rearrangement uses TRBV27 and TRBJ1-5, with D possibly matching TRBD1 (6 bases). The CDR3 length is 14 residues. Trimming took off 6 bases at V and 6 bases at J, with 15 bases between the two ends. From germline, CDR1 is MNHEY and CDR2 SMNVEV (reference sequence). The CDR3 reads CASRTGARGQPQHF. The CDR3 DNA is TGTGCCAGCAGGACGGGGGCCCGAGGTCAGCCCCAGCATTTT.

This clone was seen ten or more times. The chain joins TRBV5-1 to TRBJ1-2; TRBD1 agrees at 9 bases. The CDR3 consists of 16 residues. With V trimmed by 0 bases and J by 4 bases, 7 bases remained unmatched. CDR1 is SGHRS and CDR2 is YFSETQ in the germline V gene. The CDR3 reads CASSLVTGGLSYGYTF. The CDR3 DNA reads TGCGCCAGCAGCTTGGTCACAGGGGGCCTATCCTATGGCTACACCTTC.

The rearrangement uses TRBV5-1 and TRBJ2-7, with D tentatively TRBD1 (5 bases). CDR1 SGHRS and CDR2 YFSETQ come from the germline V gene. The V end was cut by 4 bases, the J end by 2 bases, with 16 bases between. The CDR3 extends over 15 amino acids. This CDR3 reads CASSGADSRPYEQYF. The CDR3 DNA reads as TGCGCCAGCAGCGGGGCCGACAGTCGACCCTACGAGCAGTACTTC.

The genes are TRBV2 and TRBJ2-5; the match to TRBD2 covers 16 bases. V shed 3 bases and J 7 bases; nucleotides not matched to a gene: 11. Germline CDR1 and CDR2: SNHLY and FYNNEI. This CDR3 has 18 residues. CDR3 nucleotides: TGTGCCAGCAGTGATGGGACTAGCGGGGGGGCTTTGACCAGGACCCAGTACTTC. Encoded protein: CASSDGTSGGALTRTQYF. Supplemented by reference TRBV2 and TRBJ2-5, the full variable domain reads EPEVTQTPSHQVTQMGQEVILRCVPISNHLYFYWYRQILGQKVEFLVSFYNNEISEKSEIFDDQFSVERPDGSNFTLKIRSTKLEDSAMYFCASSDGTSGGALTRTQYFGPGTRLLVL.

The chain uses TRBV9 and TRBJ1-6; D is uncertain. The CDR3 runs 14 residues. Germline CDR1 is SGDLS and CDR2 is YYNGEE. Trimming cost V 3 bases and J 3 bases, with 7 bases left between them. The chain's CDR3 is CASSGTGYNSPLHF. The CDR3 DNA sequence: TGTGCCAGCAGCGGAACGGGCTATAATTCACCCCTCCACTTT.

V is TRBV5-1 and J is TRBJ2-7, with D possibly matching TRBD2 (5 bases). The CDR3 is made up of 17 amino acids. The V end was cut by 0 bases, the J end by 7 bases, with 23 bases between. Germline values: CDR1 SGHRS, CDR2 YFSETQ. The CDR3 is CASSLVFSVDVIAEQYF. DNA for the CDR3: TGCGCCAGCAGCTTGGTCTTCTCGGTAGATGTTATAGCGGAGCAGTACTTC.

This sequence joins TRBV27 and TRBJ1-5; a weak D match, TRBD1 (5 bases). The CDR3 consists of 15 residues. Trimming took 2 bases from V and 6 from J, leaving 14 bases between them. Germline loops: CDR1 MNHEY, CDR2 SMNVEV (reference sequence). The CDR3 loop reads CASSLIQGGGQPQHF. CDR3 nucleotide sequence: TGTGCCAGCAGTTTAATCCAGGGCGGGGGTCAGCCCCAGCATTTT.

The J gene is TRBJ2-7, the V gene TRBV30, with D possibly TRBD1 on 6 matching bases. The germline CDR1 and CDR2 sequences are GTSNPN and SVGIG (reference sequence). Trimming took off 2 bases at V and 6 bases at J, with 8 bases between the two ends. There are 11 residues in the CDR3. This CDR3 is CAWSRRGEQYF. For the CDR3, the DNA is TGTGCCTGGAGTCGCAGGGGCGAGCAGTACTTC.

There are a few counts of this clone. The rearrangement uses TRBV5-1 and TRBJ1-1; D uncertain. V lost 4 bases and J 1 base, leaving 5 bases between the germline ends. Germline lookup yields CDR1 SGHRS and CDR2 YFSETQ. The CDR3 covers 12 residues. The CDR3 DNA reads as TGCGCCAGCAGCGGAGGGAACACTGAAGCTTTCTTT. This gives the protein CASSGGNTEAFF.

Note on this clone: Relative to the germline gene, one junction end is altered; a read error may explain this. The chain is built from TRBV7-9 and TRBJ1-1; D uncertain. This CDR3 contains 12 residues. Germline V lookup: CDR1 SEHNR, CDR2 FQNEAQ (reference sequence). The CDR3 bases are TGTACCAGCAGCCTAGGATGGACTGAAGCTTTCTTT. It encodes CTSSLGWTEAFF.

This clone was seen once. J is TRBJ1-1 and V is TRBV7-6, with 8 bases that match TRBD1. Trimming at V came to 5 bases and at J to 4 bases, leaving 3 bases not matched to a gene. Germline V lookup: CDR1 SGHVS, CDR2 FNYEAQ. CDR3 length: 13 amino acids. Here the CDR3 DNA reads TGTGCCAGCAGCCGGGGGACAGGCACTGAAGCTTTCTTT. This encodes CASSRGTGTEAFF.

The rearrangement joins TRBV7-9 to TRBJ2-2, with D perhaps matching TRBD1 (6 bases). V was pared by 11 bases and J by 2 bases, with 18 bases between. Germline V gene sequence: CDR1 SEHNR, CDR2 FQNEAQ (reference sequence). The CDR3 extends over 15 amino acids. The CDR3 spells CAGGFTGINTGELFF. For the CDR3, the DNA is TGTGCCGGTGGGTTTACAGGGATTAACACCGGGGAGCTGTTTTTT.

Points on this clone: The junction differs from germline at one of its ends, possibly a read error. The chain employs TRBV20-1 and TRBJ2-3; D is unresolved. The CDR3 loop spans 11 amino acids. Germline assignment: CDR1 DFQATT and CDR2 SNEGSKA (reference sequence). The CDR3: CSARDERGPTF. DNA of the CDR3: TGCAGTGCTAGAGATGAACGCGGCCCTACTTTT.

This chain uses TRBV11-2 with TRBJ2-7; TRBD1 agrees at 11 bases. The CDR3 covers 14 residues. J lost 3 bases, V lost 8 bases, and 6 bases had no gene match. Germline V gene sequence: CDR1 SGHAT, CDR2 FQNNGV. DNA for the CDR3: TGTGCCAGCCTCCTGGGACAGGGGGACTACGAGCAGTACTTC. It yields the protein CASLLGQGDYEQYF.

The V and J genes are TRBV4-1 and TRBJ1-2; D gene unclear. V was trimmed by 3 bases and J by 7 bases, leaving 6 bases between them. The CDR3 totals 11 residues. Germline lookup yields CDR1 MGHRA and CDR2 YSYEKL. The CDR3 loop reads CASSHGPGYTF. In nucleotides, the CDR3 is TGCGCCAGCAGCCACGGGCCTGGCTACACCTTC.